Listed below are T cell receptor beta chains from one sample, sequenced in a study of blood T cells in healthy people across ages. TCRdb reanalysed the 5' RACE reads using MiXCR and keeps one entry per CDR3 protein. There are some 1.1 million distinct CDR3 sequences in the sample; more than 30% occur only once, and about an eighth lies in the top ten. Sequences were obtained from blood. The receptors were gathered from a young man in good health. CDR3s include the opening cysteine and the closing phenylalanine or tryptophan. Fields, in order: V gene, clone size, J gene, D gene, CDR3 protein, CDR3 DNA. The D gene is left open where the match is weak. For some rows the clone size is stated as once, few or many, or as a class when expanded; others skip it.

V: TRBV27; size: once; J: TRBJ2-3; D: -; CDR3: CASSFSHTDTQYF; DNA: TGTGCCAGCAGTTTTTCTCATACGGATACGCAGTATTTT
V: TRBV20-1; size: -; J: TRBJ1-4; D: -; CDR3: CSVPQRAGRDEKLFF; DNA: TGCAGTGTCCCCCAGAGGGCAGGGAGGGATGAAAAACTGTTTTTT
V: TRBV9; size: -; J: TRBJ1-5; D: -; CDR3: CASSQDRLIHCSNYCNQPQHF; DNA: TGTGCCAGCAGCCAAGACAGACTCATCCATTGTTCTAATTACTGCAATCAGCCCCAGCATTTT
V: TRBV2; size: few; J: TRBJ2-7; D: TRBD1; CDR3: CASSEVGQGYEQYF; DNA: TGTGCCAGCAGTGAAGTCGGACAGGGTTACGAGCAGTACTTC
V: TRBV5-6; size: -; J: TRBJ2-7; D: -; CDR3: CASNKGGGAPLVYNEQYF; DNA: TGTGCCAGCAATAAAGGAGGGGGCGCCCCTCTCGTTTACAATGAGCAGTACTTC
V: TRBV5-1; size: -; J: TRBJ1-1; D: -; CDR3: CASSLSSTPNTEAFF; DNA: TGCGCCAGCAGCTTAAGTAGTACGCCGAACACTGAAGCTTTCTTT
V: TRBV9; size: -; J: TRBJ1-3; D: TRBD1; CDR3: CASSHKDGGTASSGNTIYF; DNA: TGTGCCAGCAGCCACAAAGATGGGGGGACAGCTTCATCTGGAAACACCATATATTTT
V: TRBV7-9; size: -; J: TRBJ1-6; D: -; CDR3: CASSLETAHSSYNSPLHF; DNA: TGTGCCAGCAGCTTAGAAACAGCCCATAGCTCCTATAATTCACCCCTCCACTTT
V: TRBV6-2/TRBV6-3; size: -; J: TRBJ2-2; D: -; CDR3: CASRDRRAGELFF; DNA: TGTGCCAGCAGAGACAGACGAGCCGGGGAGCTGTTTTTT
V: TRBV3-1; size: -; J: TRBJ2-7; D: -; CDR3: CASSRGQDKNIRYF; DNA: TGTGCCAGCAGTCGCGGGCAGGATAAAAACATTCGGTACTTC
V: TRBV27; size: -; J: TRBJ2-1; D: -; CDR3: CASSSSPGQGDGIEQFF; DNA: TGTGCCAGCAGCTCCAGTCCTGGGCAGGGTGATGGTATTGAGCAGTTCTTC
V: TRBV3-1; size: -; J: TRBJ2-3; D: TRBD1; CDR3: CASSQGQGVFTDTQYF; DNA: TGTGCCAGCAGCCAAGGACAGGGGGTTTTCACAGATACGCAGTATTTT
V: TRBV12-5; size: -; J: TRBJ1-1; D: -; CDR3: CASGNEIDFHTEAFF; DNA: TGTGCTAGTGGAAACGAGATAGACTTCCACACTGAAGCTTTCTTT
V: TRBV12-3/TRBV12-4; size: -; J: TRBJ2-3; D: -; CDR3: CASSSGASTDTQYF; DNA: TGTGCCAGCAGCTCAGGGGCAAGCACAGATACGCAGTATTTT
V: TRBV12-3/TRBV12-4; size: few; J: TRBJ2-1; D: -; CDR3: CASSTTSTVNEQFF; DNA: TGTGCCAGCAGTACAACTAGCACAGTCAATGAGCAGTTCTTC
V: TRBV5-1; size: -; J: TRBJ2-3; D: -; CDR3: CASSPGQLGGTDTQYF; DNA: TGCGCCAGCAGCCCGGGACAACTTGGGGGCACAGATACGCAGTATTTT